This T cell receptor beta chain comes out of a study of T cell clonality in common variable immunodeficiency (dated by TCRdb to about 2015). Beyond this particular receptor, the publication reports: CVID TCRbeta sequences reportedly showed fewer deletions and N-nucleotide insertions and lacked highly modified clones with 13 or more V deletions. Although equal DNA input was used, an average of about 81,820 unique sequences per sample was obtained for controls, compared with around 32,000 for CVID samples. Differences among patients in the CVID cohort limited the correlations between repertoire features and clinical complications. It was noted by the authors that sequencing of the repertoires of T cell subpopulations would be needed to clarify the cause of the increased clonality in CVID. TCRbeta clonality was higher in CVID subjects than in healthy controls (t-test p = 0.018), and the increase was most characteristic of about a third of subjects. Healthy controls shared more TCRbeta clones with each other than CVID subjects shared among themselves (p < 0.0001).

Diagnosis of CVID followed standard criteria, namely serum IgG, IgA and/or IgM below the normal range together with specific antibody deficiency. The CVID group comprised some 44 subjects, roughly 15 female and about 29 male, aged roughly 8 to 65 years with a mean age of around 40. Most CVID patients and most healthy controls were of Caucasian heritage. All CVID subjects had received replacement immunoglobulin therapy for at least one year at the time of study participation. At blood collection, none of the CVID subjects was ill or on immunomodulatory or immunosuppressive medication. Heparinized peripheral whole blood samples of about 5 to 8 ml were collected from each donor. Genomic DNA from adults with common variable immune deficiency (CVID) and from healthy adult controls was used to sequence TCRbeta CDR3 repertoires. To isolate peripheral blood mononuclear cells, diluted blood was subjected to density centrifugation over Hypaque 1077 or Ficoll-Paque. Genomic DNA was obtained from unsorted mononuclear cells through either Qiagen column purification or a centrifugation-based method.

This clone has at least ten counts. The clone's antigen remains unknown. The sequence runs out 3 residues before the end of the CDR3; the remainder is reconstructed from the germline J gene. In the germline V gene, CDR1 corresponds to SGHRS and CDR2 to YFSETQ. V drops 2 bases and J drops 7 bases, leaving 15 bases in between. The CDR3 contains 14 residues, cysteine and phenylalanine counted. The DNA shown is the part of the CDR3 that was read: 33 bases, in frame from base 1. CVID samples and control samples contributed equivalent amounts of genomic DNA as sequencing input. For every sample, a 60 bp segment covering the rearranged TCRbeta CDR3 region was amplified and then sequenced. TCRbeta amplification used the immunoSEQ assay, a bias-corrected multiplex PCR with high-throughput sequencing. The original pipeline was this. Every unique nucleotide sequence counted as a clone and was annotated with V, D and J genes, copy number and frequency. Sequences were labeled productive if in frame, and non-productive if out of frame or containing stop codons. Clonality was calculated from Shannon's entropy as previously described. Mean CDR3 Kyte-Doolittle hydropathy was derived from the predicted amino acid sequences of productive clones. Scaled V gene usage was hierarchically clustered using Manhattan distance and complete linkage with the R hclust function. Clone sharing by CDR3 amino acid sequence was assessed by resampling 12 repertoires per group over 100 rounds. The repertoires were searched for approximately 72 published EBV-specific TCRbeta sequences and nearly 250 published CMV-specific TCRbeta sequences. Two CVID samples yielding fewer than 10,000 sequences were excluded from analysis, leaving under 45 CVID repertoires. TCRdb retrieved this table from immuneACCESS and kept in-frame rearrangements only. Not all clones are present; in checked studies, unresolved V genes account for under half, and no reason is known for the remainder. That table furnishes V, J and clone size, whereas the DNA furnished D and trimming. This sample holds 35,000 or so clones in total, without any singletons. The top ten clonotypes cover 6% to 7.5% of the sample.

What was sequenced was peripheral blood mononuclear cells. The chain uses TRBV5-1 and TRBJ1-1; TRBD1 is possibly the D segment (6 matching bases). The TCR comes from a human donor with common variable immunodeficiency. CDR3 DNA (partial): TGCGCCAGCAGCTTATGGGACACCGCCTTTGAA. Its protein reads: CASSLWDTAFE. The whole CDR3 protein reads CASSLWDTAFEAFF.